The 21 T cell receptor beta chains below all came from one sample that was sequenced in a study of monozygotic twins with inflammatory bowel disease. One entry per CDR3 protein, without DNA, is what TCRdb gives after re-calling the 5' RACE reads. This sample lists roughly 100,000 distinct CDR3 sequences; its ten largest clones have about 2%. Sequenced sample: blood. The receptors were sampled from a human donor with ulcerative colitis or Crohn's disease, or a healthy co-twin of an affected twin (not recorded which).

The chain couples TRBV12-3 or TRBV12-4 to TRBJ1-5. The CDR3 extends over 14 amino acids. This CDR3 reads CASSGVNSNQPQHF.

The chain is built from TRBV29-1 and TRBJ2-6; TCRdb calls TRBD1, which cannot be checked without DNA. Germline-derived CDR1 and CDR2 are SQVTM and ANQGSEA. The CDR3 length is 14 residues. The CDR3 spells CSVLDRAGANVLTF.

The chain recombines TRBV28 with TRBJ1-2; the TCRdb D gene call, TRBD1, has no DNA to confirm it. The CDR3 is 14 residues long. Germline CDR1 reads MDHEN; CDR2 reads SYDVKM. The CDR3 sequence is CASSSGTGNYGYTF.

The CDR3 sequence: CASSPLGRTGRTGELFF. The chain employs TRBV7-3 and TRBJ2-2; TCRdb outputs TRBD1, but without DNA this stays unchecked. The CDR3 runs 17 residues. CDR1 and CDR2 (germline): SGHTA, FQGTGA.

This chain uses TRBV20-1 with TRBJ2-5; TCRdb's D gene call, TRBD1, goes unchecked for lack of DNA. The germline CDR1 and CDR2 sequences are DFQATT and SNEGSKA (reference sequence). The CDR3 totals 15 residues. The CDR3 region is CSASKPDSIQETQYF.

CDR3 sequence reads: CASSFGTDPNQPQHF. The chain links TRBV3-1 to TRBJ1-5; TCRdb names TRBD1, which stays unverified in the absence of DNA. The CDR3 loop spans 15 amino acids. The germline CDR1 and CDR2 sequences are LGHDT and YNNKEL (reference sequence).

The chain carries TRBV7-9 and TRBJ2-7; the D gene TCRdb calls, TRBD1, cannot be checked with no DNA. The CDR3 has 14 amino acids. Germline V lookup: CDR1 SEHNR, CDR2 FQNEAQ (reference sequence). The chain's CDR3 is CASSQPPRTYEQYF.

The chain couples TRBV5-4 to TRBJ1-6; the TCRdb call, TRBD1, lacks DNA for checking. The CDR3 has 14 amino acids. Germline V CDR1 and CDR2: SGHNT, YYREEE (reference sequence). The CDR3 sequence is CASHPGYNHSPLHF.

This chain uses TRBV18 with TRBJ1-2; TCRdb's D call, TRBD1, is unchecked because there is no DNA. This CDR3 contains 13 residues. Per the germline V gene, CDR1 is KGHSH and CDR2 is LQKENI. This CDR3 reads CASSPRTLDGYTF.

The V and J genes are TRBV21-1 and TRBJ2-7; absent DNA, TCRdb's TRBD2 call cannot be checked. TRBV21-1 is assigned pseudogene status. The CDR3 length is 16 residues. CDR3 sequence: CASSKVRLAGDYEQYF.

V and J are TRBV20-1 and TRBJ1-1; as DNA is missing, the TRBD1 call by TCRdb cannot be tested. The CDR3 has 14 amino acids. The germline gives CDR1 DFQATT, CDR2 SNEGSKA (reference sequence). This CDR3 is CSAKGGSGNTEAFF.

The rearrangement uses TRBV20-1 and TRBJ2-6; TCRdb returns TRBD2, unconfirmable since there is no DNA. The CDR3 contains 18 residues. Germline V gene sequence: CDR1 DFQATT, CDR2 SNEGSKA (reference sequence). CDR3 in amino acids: CSARPQGGLLSGANVLTF.

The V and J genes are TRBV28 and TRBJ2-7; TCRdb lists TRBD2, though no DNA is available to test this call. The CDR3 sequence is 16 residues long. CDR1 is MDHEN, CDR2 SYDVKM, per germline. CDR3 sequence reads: CASSFLQDLSSYEQYF.

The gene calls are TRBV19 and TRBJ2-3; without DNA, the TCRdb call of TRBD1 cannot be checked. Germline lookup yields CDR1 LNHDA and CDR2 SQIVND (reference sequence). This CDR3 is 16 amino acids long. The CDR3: CASSHRETGVTDTQYF.

The CDR3 region is CASSAWGAANEKLFF. The chain recombines TRBV5-6 with TRBJ1-4; the TCRdb call, TRBD1, lacks DNA for checking. This CDR3 has 15 amino acids. CDR1 and CDR2 from the germline V gene are SGHDT and YYEEEE.

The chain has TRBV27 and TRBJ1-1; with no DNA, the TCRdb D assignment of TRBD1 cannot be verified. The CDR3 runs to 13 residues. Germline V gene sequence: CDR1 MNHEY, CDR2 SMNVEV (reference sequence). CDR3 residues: CASSLRGRAEAFF.

The CDR3 here is CASSQSGGEKQETQYF. V is TRBV19 and J is TRBJ2-5; TCRdb picks TRBD2, but there is no DNA to check that call. The CDR3 contains 16 residues. The germline gives CDR1 LNHDA, CDR2 SQIVND (reference sequence).

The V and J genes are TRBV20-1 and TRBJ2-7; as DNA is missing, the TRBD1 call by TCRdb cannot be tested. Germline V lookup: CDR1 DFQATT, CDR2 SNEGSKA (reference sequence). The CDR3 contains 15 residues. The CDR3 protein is CSASLPGTPANEQYF.

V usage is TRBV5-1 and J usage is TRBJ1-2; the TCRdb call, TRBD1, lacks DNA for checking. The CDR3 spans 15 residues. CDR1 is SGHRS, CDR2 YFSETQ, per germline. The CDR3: CASSLAPGISYGYTF.

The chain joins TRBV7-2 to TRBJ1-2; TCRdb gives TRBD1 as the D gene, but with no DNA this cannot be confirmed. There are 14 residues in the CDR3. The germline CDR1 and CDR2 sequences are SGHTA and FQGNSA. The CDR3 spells CASSPRAGAGGYTF.

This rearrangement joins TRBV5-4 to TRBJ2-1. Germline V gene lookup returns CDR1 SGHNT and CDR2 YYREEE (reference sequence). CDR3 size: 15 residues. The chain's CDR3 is CASSLQGGPNNEQFF.